A single sample is the source of the 18 T cell receptor beta chains below, sequenced in a study of blood T cell repertoires in COVID-19 (dated by TCRdb to 2018 to 2021). Library construction relied on the immunoSEQ multiplex PCR assay. This is the immuneACCESS table as TCRdb keeps it, with only in-frame sequences that have V and J called. A part of the clones is gone; compared with another copy, unresolved V genes explain less than half, and the rest is unexplained. The sample has around 270,000 clones on record, about 89% of them singletons. Of the sample, roughly 4.8% is held by the ten largest clones. Sequenced sample: peripheral blood. Receptors were obtained from a middle-aged man with acute or convalescent COVID-19.

With respect to this clone: The DNA is omitted, as the CDR3 cannot be located on it reliably, and the CDR3 follows TCRdb's listing. The chain uses TRBV21-1 and TRBJ2-7; the D call in the table, TRBD2, was not verified against the DNA. TRBV21-1 corresponds to a pseudogene. From its first to its last residue, the CDR3 has 18 amino acids. This CDR3 reads CASSKGVGRGAAVYEQYF.

The chain employs TRBV2 and TRBJ1-1, with D unresolved. CDR3 length: 15 residues. Per germline, CDR1 SNHLY and CDR2 FYNNEI. Deletions cut 0 bases from V and 1 base from J, with 9 bases between. CDR3 loop: CASSEATNWNTEAFF. In DNA form, the CDR3 reads TGTGCCAGCAGTGAAGCAACAAATTGGAACACTGAAGCTTTCTTT.

The CDR3 region has the DNA TGTGCCAGCAGCCCGAATTCGGCCGGGACACCGAATACCTTC. It translates to CASSPNSAGTPNTF. The chain recombines TRBV6-5 with TRBJ1-2; D is possibly TRBD1 (6 bases). V was shortened by 6 bases and J by 14 bases, with 25 bases between the two germline ends. The CDR3 has 14 amino acids. Germline V gene sequence: CDR1 MNHEY, CDR2 SVGAGI.

This chain uses TRBV5-1 with TRBJ2-7, with a tentative D call TRBD2 (6 bases). The germline CDR1 and CDR2 sequences are SGHRS and YFSETQ. V was pared by 0 bases and J by 6 bases, with 19 bases between. This CDR3 spans 16 amino acids. CDR3: CASSLGGGFRGSEQYF. CDR3 DNA sequence: TGCGCCAGCAGCTTGGGTGGGGGGTTCAGAGGTAGCGAGCAGTACTTC.

The table lists this clone with a few counts. The rearrangement uses TRBV10-2 and TRBJ1-2; D remains ambiguous. The CDR3 length is 16 residues. Trimming shortened V by 3 bases and J by 4 bases, and 18 bases separated the two germline ends. Germline lookup yields CDR1 WSHSY and CDR2 SAAADI. In DNA, the CDR3 is TGCGCCAGCAGTGACACATGGAGGACGTCCCTCTATGGCTACACCTTC. It encodes CASSDTWRTSLYGYTF.

This rearrangement joins TRBV5-1 to TRBJ2-4; 12 positions agree with TRBD2. The germline gives CDR1 SGHRS, CDR2 YFSETQ. The trim removed 0 bases at V and 8 bases at J, leaving 0 bases unmatched. This CDR3 spans 14 amino acids. The CDR3 loop is CASSLGTSGDIQYF. CDR3 coding DNA: TGCGCCAGCAGCTTGGGGACTAGCGGGGACATTCAGTACTTC.

CDR3 DNA sequence: TGTGCCAGCAGCGCGTTCTATGGCTACACCTTC. Translated, it gives CASSAFYGYTF. The chain uses TRBV3-1 (or the pseudogene TRBV3-2) and TRBJ1-2; D uncertain. CDR3 size: 11 residues. The germline CDR1 and CDR2 sequences are LGHDT and YNNKEL (reference sequence). V was clipped by 5 bases and J by 4 bases, with 5 bases between them.

The chain carries TRBV5-4 and TRBJ1-1; 9 nucleotides align to TRBD1. Germline CDR1 SGHNT, CDR2 YYREEE (reference sequence). The CDR3 runs to 17 residues. V dropped 4 bases and J dropped 5; count of bases not matched to a gene: 15. The CDR3 DNA reads as TGTGCCAGCAGCCCGGGACAGGGAAGGGGGGTAGGGACTGAAGCTTTCTTT. Protein product: CASSPGQGRGVGTEAFF.

This chain links TRBV3-1 (or the pseudogene TRBV3-2) with TRBJ2-7, with D possibly being TRBD1 (6 bases). The CDR3 runs to 14 residues. Germline values: CDR1 LGHDT, CDR2 YNNKEL (reference sequence). Between the trimmed V and J ends, which lost 4 bases and 7 bases, there was a span of 17 bases. CDR3 loop: CASSPNNRAREQYF. DNA for the CDR3: TGTGCCAGCAGCCCAAACAACAGGGCGCGAGAGCAGTACTTC.

The chain joins TRBV25-1 to TRBJ1-6, with D tentatively TRBD1 (5 bases). Trimming removed 2 bases at V and 10 bases at J, with 9 bases between. Germline CDR1 reads MGHDK; CDR2 reads SYGVNS. CDR3 length: 13 amino acids. The CDR3 reads CASSEPGKSPLHF. CDR3 in DNA: TGTGCCAGCAGTGAACCAGGGAAATCACCCCTCCACTTT.

V and J are TRBV19 and TRBJ1-1; the D is unclear. The CDR3 has 13 amino acids. Trimming cost V 7 bases and J 0 bases, with 9 bases left between them. CDR1 and CDR2 (germline): LNHDA, SQIVND (reference sequence). The CDR3: CASKTDLNTEAFF. The CDR3 DNA follows: TGTGCCAGTAAAACAGATTTGAACACTGAAGCTTTCTTT.

This rearrangement joins TRBV5-1 to TRBJ2-7; 8 nucleotides line up with TRBD1. CDR1 is SGHRS, CDR2 YFSETQ, per germline. Trimming took 2 bases from V and 3 from J; bases not matched to a gene: 4. The CDR3 totals 14 residues. For the CDR3, the DNA is TGCGCCAGCAGCTTTGGACAGGGTAGCTACGAGCAGTACTTC. Its protein is CASSFGQGSYEQYF.

A single count supports this clone. This chain joins TRBV12-5 and TRBJ2-2; the D gene is possibly TRBD1 (5 bases). V was clipped by 0 bases and J by 7 bases, with 9 bases between them. This CDR3 region has 14 residues. Germline CDR1 is LGHNT and CDR2 is FRNRAP. The DNA for the CDR3 is TGTGCTAGTGGTTTGGTCAGGGCGAGCGGGGAGCTGTTTTTT. Translation gives CASGLVRASGELFF.

V is TRBV7-9 and J is TRBJ2-3, with unresolved D. V was clipped by 3 bases and J by 3 bases, with 13 bases between them. CDR1 and CDR2 from the germline V gene are SEHNR and FQNEAQ (reference sequence). The CDR3 runs 15 residues. This CDR3 is CASSLGPLSTDTQYF. DNA for the CDR3: TGTGCCAGCAGCTTGGGCCCCCTCTCAACAGATACGCAGTATTTT.

This clone was recorded once. This chain connects TRBV12-3 or TRBV12-4 to TRBJ2-1; D not resolved. Trimming took 7 bases from V and 4 from J, leaving 5 bases between them. The CDR3 spans 11 residues. In nucleotides, the CDR3 is TGTGCCAGCACAGTTTACAATGAGCAGTTCTTC. It encodes CASTVYNEQFF.

This clone came up once. V is TRBV19 and J is TRBJ2-7; weak D call: TRBD2 (7 bases). V lost 7 bases, J lost 3 bases, and 19 bases lay in between. The CDR3 has 15 amino acids. In germline, CDR1 is LNHDA, CDR2 SQIVND (reference sequence). CDR3 amino acids: CASTTRGGGGYEQYF. The CDR3 DNA follows: TGTGCCAGTACTACCAGAGGAGGGGGGGGCTACGAGCAGTACTTC. Drawing the rest from reference TRBV19 and TRBJ2-7, the complete variable domain is DGGITQSPKYLFRKEGQNVTLSCEQNLNHDAMYWYRQDPGQGLRLIYYSQIVNDFQKGDIAEGYSVSREKKESFPLTVTSAQKNPTAFYLCASTTRGGGGYEQYFGPGTRLTVT.

To note about this clone: Other DNA sequences within the sample encode an identical CDR3. V usage is TRBV5-1 and J usage is TRBJ1-1; no reliable D call. The germline V and J ends were trimmed by 4 bases and 2 bases, with 12 bases remaining between them. The CDR3 has 14 amino acids. The germline V gene encodes CDR1 SGHRS and CDR2 YFSETQ. CDR3 loop: CASSPLRANTEAFF. DNA for the CDR3: TGCGCCAGCAGCCCCCTGAGGGCAAACACTGAAGCTTTCTTT.

As to this clone: The same CDR3 also results from other DNA sequences found in this sample. V is TRBV7-2 and J is TRBJ2-7; D is ambiguous. The germline V gene encodes CDR1 SGHTA and CDR2 FQGNSA. Between the trimmed V and J ends, which lost 4 bases and 3 bases, there was a span of 4 bases. The CDR3 covers 11 residues. The CDR3: CASSSFYEQYF. Written as DNA, the CDR3 is TGTGCCAGCAGCTCCTTCTACGAGCAGTACTTC.